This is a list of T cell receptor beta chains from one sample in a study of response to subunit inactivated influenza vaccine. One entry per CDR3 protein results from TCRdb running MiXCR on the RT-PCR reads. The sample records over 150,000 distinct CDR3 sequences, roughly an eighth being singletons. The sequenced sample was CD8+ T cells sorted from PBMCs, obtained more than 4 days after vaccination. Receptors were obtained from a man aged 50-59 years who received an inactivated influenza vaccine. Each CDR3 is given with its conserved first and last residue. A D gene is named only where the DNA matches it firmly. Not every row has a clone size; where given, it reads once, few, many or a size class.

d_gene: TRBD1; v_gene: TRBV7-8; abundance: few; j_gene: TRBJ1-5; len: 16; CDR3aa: CASSLGGTVSNQPQHF; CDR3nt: TGTGCCAGCAGCTTGGGGGGGACAGTTAGCAATCAGCCCCAGCATTTT
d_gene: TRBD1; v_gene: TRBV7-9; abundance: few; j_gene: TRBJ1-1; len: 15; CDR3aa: CASSELQGINTEAFF; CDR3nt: TGTGCCAGCAGCGAATTACAGGGGATAAACACTGAAGCTTTCTTT
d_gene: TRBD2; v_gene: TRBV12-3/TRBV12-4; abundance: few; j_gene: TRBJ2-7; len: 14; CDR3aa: CASRTAGGGHEQYF; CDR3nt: TGTGCCAGCAGGACGGCGGGAGGTGGTCACGAGCAGTACTTC
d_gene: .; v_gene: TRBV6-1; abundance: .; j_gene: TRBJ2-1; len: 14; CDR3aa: CASSRHPRAHEQFF; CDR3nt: TGTGCCAGCAGTCGCCACCCACGAGCGCATGAGCAGTTCTTC
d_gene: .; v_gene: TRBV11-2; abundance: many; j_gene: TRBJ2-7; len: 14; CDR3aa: CASSSEQGFAEQYF; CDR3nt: TGTGCCAGCAGCTCAGAACAGGGTTTTGCCGAGCAGTACTTC
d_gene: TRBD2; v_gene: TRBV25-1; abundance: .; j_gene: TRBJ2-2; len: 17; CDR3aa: CASSEWGLARNTGELFF; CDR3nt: TGTGCCAGCAGTGAATGGGGACTAGCGAGGAACACCGGGGAGCTGTTTTTT
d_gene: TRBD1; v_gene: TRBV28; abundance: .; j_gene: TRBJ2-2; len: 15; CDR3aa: CASKRDRENTGELFF; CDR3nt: TGTGCCAGCAAGCGTGACAGGGAGAACACCGGGGAGCTGTTTTTT
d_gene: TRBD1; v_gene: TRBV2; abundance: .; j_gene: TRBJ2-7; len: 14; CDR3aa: CASRDKTGPYEQYF; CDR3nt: TGTGCCAGCAGGGATAAGACAGGGCCCTACGAGCAGTACTTC
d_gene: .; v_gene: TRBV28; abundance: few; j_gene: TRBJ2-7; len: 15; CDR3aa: CASSLLGRGVHEQYF; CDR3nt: TGTGCCAGCAGTTTATTGGGCAGGGGAGTCCACGAGCAGTACTTC
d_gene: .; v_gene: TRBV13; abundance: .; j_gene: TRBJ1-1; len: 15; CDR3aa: CASSLNRAPGAEAFF; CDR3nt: TGTGCCAGCAGCTTAAACCGGGCCCCGGGCGCTGAAGCTTTCTTT
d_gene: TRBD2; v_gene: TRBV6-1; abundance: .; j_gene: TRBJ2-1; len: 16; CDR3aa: CASNMLGGTSVDEQFF; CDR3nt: TGTGCCAGCAATATGTTAGGCGGGACTAGCGTCGATGAGCAGTTCTTC
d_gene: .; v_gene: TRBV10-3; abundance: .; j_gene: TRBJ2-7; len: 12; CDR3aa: CAISAPSYEQYF; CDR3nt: TGTGCCATCAGTGCCCCCTCCTACGAGCAGTACTTC
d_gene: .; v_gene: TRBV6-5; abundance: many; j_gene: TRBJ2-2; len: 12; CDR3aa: CASVNAYGELFF; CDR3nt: TGTGCCAGCGTCAACGCATATGGGGAGCTGTTTTTT
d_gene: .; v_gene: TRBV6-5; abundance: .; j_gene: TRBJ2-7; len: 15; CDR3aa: CASSYRQPSSYEQYF; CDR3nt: TGTGCCAGCAGTTACCGACAGCCTAGCTCCTACGAGCAGTACTTC
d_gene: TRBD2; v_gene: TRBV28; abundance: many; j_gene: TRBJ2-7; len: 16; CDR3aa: CASSFSTSGITYEQYF; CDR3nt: TGTGCCAGCAGTTTCTCGACTAGCGGGATTACCTACGAGCAGTACTTC
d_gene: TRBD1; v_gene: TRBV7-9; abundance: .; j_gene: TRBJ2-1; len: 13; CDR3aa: CASGTASYNEQFF; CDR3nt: TGTGCCAGCGGGACAGCCTCCTACAATGAGCAGTTCTTC
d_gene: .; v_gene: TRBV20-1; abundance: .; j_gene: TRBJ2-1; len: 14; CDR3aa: CSATRDFLVYEQFF; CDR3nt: TGCAGTGCTACCCGGGATTTCTTGGTATATGAGCAGTTCTTC
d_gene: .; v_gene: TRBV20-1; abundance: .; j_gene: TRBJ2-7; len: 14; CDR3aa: CSARDPGGSYEQYF; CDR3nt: TGCAGTGCTAGAGACCCTGGGGGCTCCTACGAGCAGTACTTC
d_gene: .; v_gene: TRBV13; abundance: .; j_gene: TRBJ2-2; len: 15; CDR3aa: CASSMGTVNTGELFF; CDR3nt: TGTGCCAGCAGTATGGGGACGGTCAACACCGGGGAGCTGTTTTTT
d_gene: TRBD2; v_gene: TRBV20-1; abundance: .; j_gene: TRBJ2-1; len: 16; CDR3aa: CSARGGEASGRGEQFF; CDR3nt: TGCAGTGCTAGAGGTGGAGAGGCTAGCGGGAGAGGTGAGCAGTTCTTC
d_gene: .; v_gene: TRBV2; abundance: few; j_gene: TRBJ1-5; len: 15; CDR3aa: CASSVSGGSNQPQHF; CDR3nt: TGTGCCAGCAGTGTAAGTGGGGGTAGCAATCAGCCCCAGCATTTT
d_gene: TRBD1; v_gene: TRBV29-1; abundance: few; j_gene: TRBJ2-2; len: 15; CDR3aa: CSVVPRDRATGELFF; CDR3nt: TGCAGCGTTGTCCCAAGGGACAGGGCCACCGGGGAGCTGTTTTTT
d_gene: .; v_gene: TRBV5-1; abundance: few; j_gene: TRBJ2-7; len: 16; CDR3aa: CASSLGGSGVPNEQYF; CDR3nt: TGCGCCAGCAGCTTGGGAGGGTCCGGGGTCCCCAACGAGCAGTACTTC
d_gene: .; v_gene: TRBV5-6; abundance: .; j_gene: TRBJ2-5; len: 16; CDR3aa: CASSLKSAYDQETQYF; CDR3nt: TGTGCCAGCAGCTTGAAGTCAGCATACGACCAAGAGACCCAGTACTTC
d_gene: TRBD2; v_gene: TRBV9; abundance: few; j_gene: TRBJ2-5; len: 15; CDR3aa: CASSVDLAGGQTQYF; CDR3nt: TGTGCCAGCAGCGTAGATCTAGCGGGAGGTCAGACCCAGTACTTC
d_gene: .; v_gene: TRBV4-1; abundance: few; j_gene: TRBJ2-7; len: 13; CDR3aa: CASSQAVSVEQYF; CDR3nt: TGCGCCAGCAGCCAAGCCGTCTCCGTCGAGCAGTACTTC
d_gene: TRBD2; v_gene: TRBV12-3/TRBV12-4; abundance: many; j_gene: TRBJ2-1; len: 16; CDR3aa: CASSHPTSGAYNEQFF; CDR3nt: TGTGCCAGCAGCCACCCTACTAGCGGGGCCTACAATGAGCAGTTCTTC
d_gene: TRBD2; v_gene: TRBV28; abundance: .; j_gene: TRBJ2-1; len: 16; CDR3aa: CASSKPGLSSYNEQFF; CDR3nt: TGTGCCAGCAGTAAACCGGGACTAAGCTCCTACAATGAGCAGTTCTTC
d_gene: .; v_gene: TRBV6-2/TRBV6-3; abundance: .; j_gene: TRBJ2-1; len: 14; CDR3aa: CASSYVAGYNEQFF; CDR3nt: TGTGCCAGCAGTTACGTCGCAGGGTACAATGAGCAGTTCTTC
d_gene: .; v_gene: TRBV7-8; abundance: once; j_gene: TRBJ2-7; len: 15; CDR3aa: CASSPQPGSGYEQYF; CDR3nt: TGTGCCAGCAGCCCACAACCCGGGAGCGGCTACGAGCAGTACTTC
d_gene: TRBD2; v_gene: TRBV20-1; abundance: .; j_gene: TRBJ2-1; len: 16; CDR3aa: CSARSLAGSSYNEQFF; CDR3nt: TGCAGTGCTAGATCGCTAGCGGGAAGCTCCTACAATGAGCAGTTCTTC
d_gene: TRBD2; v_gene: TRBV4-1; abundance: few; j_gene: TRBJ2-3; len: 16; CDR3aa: CASSQVLAGYTDTQYF; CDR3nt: TGCGCCAGCAGCCAAGTCCTAGCGGGGTACACAGATACGCAGTATTTT
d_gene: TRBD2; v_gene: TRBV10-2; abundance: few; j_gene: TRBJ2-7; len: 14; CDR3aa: CASSDPAGEYEQYF; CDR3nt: TGCGCCAGCAGTGACCCAGCGGGGGAGTACGAGCAGTACTTC
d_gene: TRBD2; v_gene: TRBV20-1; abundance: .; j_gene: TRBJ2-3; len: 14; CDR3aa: CSASSGGNTDTQYF; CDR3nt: TGCAGTGCTAGTTCGGGAGGAAACACAGATACGCAGTATTTT
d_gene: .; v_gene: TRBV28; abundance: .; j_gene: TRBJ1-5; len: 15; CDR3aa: CASSLRTESNQPQHF; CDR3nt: TGTGCCAGCAGCCTAAGGACGGAAAGCAATCAGCCCCAGCATTTT
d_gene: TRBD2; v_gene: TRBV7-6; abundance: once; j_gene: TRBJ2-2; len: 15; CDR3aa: CASSYSPGGTGELFF; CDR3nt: TGTGCCAGCAGCTATTCTCCGGGGGGCACCGGGGAGCTGTTTTTT
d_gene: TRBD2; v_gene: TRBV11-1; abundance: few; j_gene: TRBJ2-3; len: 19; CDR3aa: CASSLRLAGALTGTDTQYF; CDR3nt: TGTGCCAGCAGCTTAAGGCTAGCGGGAGCTCTCACAGGCACAGATACGCAGTATTTT
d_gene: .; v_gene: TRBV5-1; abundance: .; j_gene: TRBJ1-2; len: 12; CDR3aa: CASGWDTDGYTF; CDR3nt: TGCGCCAGCGGGTGGGACACCGATGGCTACACCTTC
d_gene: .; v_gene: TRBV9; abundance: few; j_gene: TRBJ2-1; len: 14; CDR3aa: CASSVYGGINEQFF; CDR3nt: TGTGCCAGCAGCGTATATGGAGGGATCAATGAGCAGTTCTTC
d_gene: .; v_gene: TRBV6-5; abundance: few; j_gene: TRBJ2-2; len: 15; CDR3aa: CASSYRTTNTGELFF; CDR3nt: TGTGCCAGCAGTTACCGCACCACGAACACCGGGGAGCTGTTTTTT
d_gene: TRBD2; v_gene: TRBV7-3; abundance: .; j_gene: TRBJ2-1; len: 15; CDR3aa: CASSLIAGGYNEQFF; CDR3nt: TGTGCCAGCAGCCTCATAGCGGGAGGTTACAATGAGCAGTTCTTC
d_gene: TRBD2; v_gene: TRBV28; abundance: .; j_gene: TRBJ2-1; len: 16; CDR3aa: CASSPLAGGLADEQFF; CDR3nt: TGTGCCAGCAGTCCACTAGCGGGAGGGTTGGCAGATGAGCAGTTCTTC